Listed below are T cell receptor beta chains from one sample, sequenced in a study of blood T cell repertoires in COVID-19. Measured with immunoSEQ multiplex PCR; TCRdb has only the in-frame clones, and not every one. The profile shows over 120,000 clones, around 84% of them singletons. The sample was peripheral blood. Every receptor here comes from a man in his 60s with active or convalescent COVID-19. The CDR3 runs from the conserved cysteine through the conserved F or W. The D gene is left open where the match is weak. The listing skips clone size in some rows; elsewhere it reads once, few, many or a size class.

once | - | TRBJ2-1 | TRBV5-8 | TGTGCCAGCAGCTTGGAACTCAGGGGGGCCTACAATGAGCAGTTCTTC | CASSLELRGAYNEQFF
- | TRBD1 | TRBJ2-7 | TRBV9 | TGTGCCAGCAGCGCAGACAGGGGGCCCTACGAGCAGTACTTC | CASSADRGPYEQYF
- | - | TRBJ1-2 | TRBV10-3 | TGTGCCATCAGTGAGTCGGGCAGGGCTAACTATGGCTACACCTTC | CAISESGRANYGYTF
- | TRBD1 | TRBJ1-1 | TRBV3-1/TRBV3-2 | TGTGCCAGCACCGGGAAGGGACAGGGGGCCACTGAAGCTTTCTTT | CASTGKGQGATEAFF
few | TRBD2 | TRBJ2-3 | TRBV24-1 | TGTGCCACCAGTGATTGGGGACTAGCGAACGAGGTAGATACGCAGTATTTT | CATSDWGLANEVDTQYF
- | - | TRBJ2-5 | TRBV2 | TGTGCCAGCAGTGAAGGTAGCTTGTACCAAGAGACCCAGTACTTC | CASSEGSLYQETQYF
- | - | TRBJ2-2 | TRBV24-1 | TGTGCCACCAGTGACAGACTAGCCGGGGAGCTGTTTTTT | CATSDRLAGELFF
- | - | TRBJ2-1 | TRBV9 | TGTGCCAGCAGCACCGGGACTGCGAACAATGAGCAGTTCTTC | CASSTGTANNEQFF
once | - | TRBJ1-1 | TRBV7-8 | TGTGCCAGCAGCACCGGACAGAGCACTGAAGCTTTCTTT | CASSTGQSTEAFF
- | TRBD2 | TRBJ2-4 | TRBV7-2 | TGTGCCAGCAGCTCCCCTAGCGGGAACATAGCCAAAAACATTCAGTACTTC | CASSSPSGNIAKNIQYF
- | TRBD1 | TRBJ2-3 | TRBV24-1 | TGTGCCACCGGACCGGGACAGGGGGCGCGATCAGATACGCAGTATTTT | CATGPGQGARSDTQYF
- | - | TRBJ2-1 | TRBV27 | TGTGCCAGCAGTTTAAGGGGAACCTACAATGAGCAGTTCTTC | CASSLRGTYNEQFF
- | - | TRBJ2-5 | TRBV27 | TGTGCCACCAGATTACAGGGTACGACCCGAGAGACCCAGTACTTC | CATRLQGTTRETQYF
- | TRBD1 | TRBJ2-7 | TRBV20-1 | TGCAGTGCTAGTCCTATTTCCCTTATCGGGACAGCCCCCTACGAGCAGTACTTC | CSASPISLIGTAPYEQYF
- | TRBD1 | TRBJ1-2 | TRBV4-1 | TGCGCCAGCAGACCCAACAGGGGGCGCGACTATGGCTACACCTTC | CASRPNRGRDYGYTF
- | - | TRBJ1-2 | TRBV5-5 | TGTGCCAGCAGCTTCCAGGGTATTGAATGGAATGGCTACACCTTC | CASSFQGIEWNGYTF
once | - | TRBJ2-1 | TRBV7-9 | TGTGCCAGCAGCTTAGTGGGCGGGGCCTACAATGAGCAGTTCTTC | CASSLVGGAYNEQFF
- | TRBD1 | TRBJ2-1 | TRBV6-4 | TGTGCCAGCAGTGACTCCGGGACAGGGTTCAATGAGCAGTTCTTC | CASSDSGTGFNEQFF
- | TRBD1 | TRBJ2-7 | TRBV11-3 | TGTGCCAGCAGCCCTCCGACAGGGACAGGGAACATCTACGAGCAGTACTTC | CASSPPTGTGNIYEQYF
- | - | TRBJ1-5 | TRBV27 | TGTGCCAGCAGTCATCTTTCCCGGCGGGGCAATCAGCCCCAGCATTTT | CASSHLSRRGNQPQHF
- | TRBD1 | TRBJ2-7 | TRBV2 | TGTGCCAGCAGTTCACCGGGACAGGGGGCCGGTTACGAGCAGTACTTC | CASSSPGQGAGYEQYF
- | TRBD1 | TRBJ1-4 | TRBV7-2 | TGTGCCAGCAGCCTGGGGACAGTTAATGAAAAACTGTTTTTT | CASSLGTVNEKLFF
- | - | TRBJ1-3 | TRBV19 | TGTGCCAGTAGTGTCAGGGAAGAAGTCGGAAACACCATATATTTT | CASSVREEVGNTIYF
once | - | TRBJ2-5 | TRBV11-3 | TGTGCCAGCAGCTTTCGAGAGACCCAGTACTTC | CASSFRETQYF
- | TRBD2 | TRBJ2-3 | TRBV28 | TGTGCCAGCAGTTCACCCAACGGACTAGCGGGCACAGATACGCAGTATTTT | CASSSPNGLAGTDTQYF
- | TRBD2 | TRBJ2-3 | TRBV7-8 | TGTGCCAGCGCCGGCGGGGGGGCAGCAGATACGCAGTATTTT | CASAGGGAADTQYF
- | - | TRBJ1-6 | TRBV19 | TGTGCCAGTACTTCAGGGCGGAGATCACCCCTCCACTTT | CASTSGRRSPLHF
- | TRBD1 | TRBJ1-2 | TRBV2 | TGTGCCAGGTCCGGGACAGGGACCCCCGCTAACTATGGCTACACCTTC | CARSGTGTPANYGYTF